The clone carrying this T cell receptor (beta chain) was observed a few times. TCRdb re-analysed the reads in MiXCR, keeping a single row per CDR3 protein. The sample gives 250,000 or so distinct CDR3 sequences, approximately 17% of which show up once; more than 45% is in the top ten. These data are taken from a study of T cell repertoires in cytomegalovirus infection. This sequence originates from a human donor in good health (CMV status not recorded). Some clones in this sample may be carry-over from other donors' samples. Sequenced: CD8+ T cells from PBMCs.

The DNA of the CDR3 is TGTGCCAGCAGTTTTTCCGGCCTGGGGGTGCACGTTGGCAATCAGCCCCAGCATTTT. It yields the protein CASSFSGLGVHVGNQPQHF. The chain couples TRBV27 to TRBJ1-5, with D perhaps matching TRBD1 (5 bases). V shed 3 bases and J shed 2 bases, with 23 bases lying between them. Germline CDR1 is MNHEY and CDR2 is SMNVEV (reference sequence). The length of the CDR3 is 19 residues.